The 2 T cell receptor beta chains presented below share a single source sample, sequenced in a study of cytomegalovirus exposure and HLA in healthy donors. Researchers ran the PCR with 60 Vbeta and 13 Jbeta primers. The table came from immunoSEQ multiplex PCR; TCRdb's copy has only in-frame clones and leaves some out. In the table there are around 97,000 clones, roughly four fifths of which are singletons. The sample comprised PBMCs. Source of these receptors: a man aged 40-49 years in good health and CMV-seronegative.

The rearrangement joins TRBV28 to TRBJ1-4; 7 nucleotides match TRBD1. There are 16 residues in the CDR3. V was clipped by 2 bases and J by 0 bases; unmatched bases: 3. In germline, CDR1 is MDHEN, CDR2 SYDVKM. Here the CDR3 DNA reads TGTGCCAGCAGTTTAAAAGGGGGCCCAACTAATGAAAAACTGTTTTTT. Its protein product is CASSLKGGPTNEKLFF. The full variable domain, completed using reference TRBV28 and TRBJ1-4, is DVKVTQSSRYLVKRTGEKVFLECVQDMDHENMFWYRQDPGLGLRLIYFSYDVKMKEKGDIPEGYSVSREKKERFSLILESASTNQTSMYLCASSLKGGPTNEKLFFGSGTQLSVL.

The chain combines TRBV30 with TRBJ2-1; D remains ambiguous. Germline CDR1 reads GTSNPN; CDR2 reads SVGIG (reference sequence). CDR3 length: 11 residues. The ends were cut back, 0 bases at V and 7 bases at J, with 4 bases in the middle. CDR3 region: CAWSVRNEQFF. DNA for the CDR3: TGTGCCTGGAGTGTACGGAATGAGCAGTTCTTC.